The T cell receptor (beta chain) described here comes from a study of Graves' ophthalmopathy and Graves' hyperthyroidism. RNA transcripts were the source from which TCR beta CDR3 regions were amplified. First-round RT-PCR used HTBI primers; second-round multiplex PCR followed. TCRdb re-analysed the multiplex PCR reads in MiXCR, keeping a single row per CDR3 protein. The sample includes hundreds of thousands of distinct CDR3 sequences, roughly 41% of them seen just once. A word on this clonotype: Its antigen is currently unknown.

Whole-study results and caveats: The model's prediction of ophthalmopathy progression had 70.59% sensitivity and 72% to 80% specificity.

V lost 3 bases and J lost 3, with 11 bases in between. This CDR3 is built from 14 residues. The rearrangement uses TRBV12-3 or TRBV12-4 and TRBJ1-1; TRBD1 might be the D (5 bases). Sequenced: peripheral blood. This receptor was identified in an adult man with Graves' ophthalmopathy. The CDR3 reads CASSLQGFYTEAFF. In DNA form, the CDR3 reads TGTGCCAGCAGTTTGCAGGGATTCTACACTGAAGCTTTCTTT.